The clone carrying this T cell receptor beta chain was seen ten or more times. In TCRdb, the 5' RACE reads were re-called with MiXCR into one record per CDR3 protein. This sample has tens of thousands of distinct CDR3 sequences, with roughly a fifth found just once. Time point denoted: blood at routine non-recurrence follow-up after resection. Whole RNA, isolated from tumor, nontumor lung or frozen PBMC, was sequenced without prior sorting. This entry is derived from a study of spatial heterogeneity in lung cancer. V was trimmed by 10 bases and J by 0 bases, leaving 18 bases between them. The CDR3 runs to 15 residues. Germline V gives CDR1 MNHEY, CDR2 SVGAGI.

The sample in question was PBMCs, obtained at follow-up. This chain links TRBV6-5 with TRBJ1-2; D is unresolved. This receptor was obtained from a male donor with early-stage non-small cell lung cancer. The CDR3 protein is CATGGRGEANYGYTF. The CDR3 coding sequence is TGTGCCACCGGCGGCCGAGGAGAGGCTAACTATGGCTACACCTTC.